This T cell receptor (beta chain) was obtained from a study of cytomegalovirus exposure and HLA in healthy donors. The CDR3 extends over 15 amino acids. CDR1 SNHLY and CDR2 FYNNEI come from the germline V gene. The ends lost 7 bases at V and 4 bases at J; junction bases unmatched: 11. This clone appeared a single time. Its matching antigen is unknown. Among the donors, all were healthy bone marrow donors. PCR employed 60 Vbeta and 13 Jbeta primers. Data came from immunoSEQ multiplex PCR; TCRdb stores just in-frame clones and leaves some out. This sample carries 150,000 to 200,000 clones, around 81% of them seen once, and the ten largest clones take more than 1.5%. Study-level findings and limits: Per published reports, the classifier diagnosed cytomegalovirus status with high specificity and sensitivity. Prior analysis indicated that the majority of TCR beta V segments exhibited productivity approximately 87% or approximately 30% of the time.

The rearrangement uses TRBV2 and TRBJ2-7; 9 bases are shared with TRBD1. The sample consisted of PBMCs. The sequence was collected from a man younger than 35 in good health and CMV-seronegative. In nucleotides, the CDR3 is TGTGCCAGCACCTCCCTGGACAGGGGCGGTTACGAGCAGTACTTC. Protein: CASTSLDRGGYEQYF.